Presented here are 25 T cell receptor beta chains from one specimen sequenced in a study of blood T cells in healthy people across ages. The use of a sample-barcoded 5' primer and a J-beta primer mix characterized a second PCR of about 7 to 12 cycles. TCRdb analysed the 5' RACE reads with MiXCR anew, one entry per CDR3 protein. This sample has over 1,500,000 distinct CDR3 sequences, with approximately 39% found just once. Sequencing was performed on blood. Receptor source: a human donor in good health.

V is TRBV20-1 and J is TRBJ2-7, with 9 bases aligning to TRBD2. After removal of 7 bases from V and 0 bases from J, the junction contained 13 bases not matched to a gene. Germline V CDR1 and CDR2: DFQATT, SNEGSKA (reference sequence). This CDR3 is built from 16 residues. The CDR3 sequence is CSVLGSSGAFSYEQYF. The CDR3, as DNA: TGCAGTGTCCTCGGGTCTAGCGGGGCTTTCTCCTACGAGCAGTACTTC.

V is TRBV15 and J is TRBJ2-5; D unclear. CDR3 size: 15 residues. Trimming took 0 bases from V and 4 from J, leaving 12 bases between them. Looked up from germline, CDR1 is LNHNV and CDR2 is YYDKDF (reference sequence). CDR3 in DNA: TGTGCCACCAGCAGAGATAGGTATTCAGGAGAGACCCAGTACTTC. It encodes CATSRDRYSGETQYF.

The gene calls are TRBV2 and TRBJ2-3, with D perhaps matching TRBD2 (5 bases). CDR1 and CDR2 (germline): SNHLY, FYNNEI. The CDR3 runs to 15 residues. The V end lost 5 bases, the J end lost 5 bases, and 17 bases lay between the germline ends. The DNA of the CDR3 is TGTGCCAGCAGTCAGCTCTCAGCGGCGGGAGATACGCAGTATTTT. It yields the protein CASSQLSAAGDTQYF.

J is TRBJ2-1 and V is TRBV5-1; D remains unclear. The CDR3 loop spans 15 amino acids. The V and J ends lost 4 bases and 0 bases respectively, with 11 bases between them. Germline V lookup: CDR1 SGHRS, CDR2 YFSETQ. The CDR3 protein is CASSDDVSSYNEQFF. The CDR3 DNA sequence: TGCGCCAGCAGCGACGACGTAAGCTCCTACAATGAGCAGTTCTTC.

The rearrangement uses TRBV7-2 and TRBJ2-5; TRBD1 or TRBD2 may be the D gene (6 bases each). The CDR3 spans 14 residues. Trimming took 7 bases from V and 5 from J, leaving 17 bases between them. From germline, CDR1 is SGHTA and CDR2 FQGNSA. CDR3 sequence: CASNGKGGRETQYF. Written as DNA, the CDR3 is TGTGCCAGCAACGGGAAGGGGGGCAGGGAGACCCAGTACTTC.

The chain has TRBV7-9 and TRBJ2-7, with 10 bases aligning to TRBD1. The germline V gene encodes CDR1 SEHNR and CDR2 FQNEAQ (reference sequence). The CDR3 covers 16 residues. After removal of 5 bases from V and 3 bases from J, the junction contained 10 bases not matched to a gene. CDR3 sequence reads: CASSPRERTGGYEQYF. CDR3 bases: TGTGCCAGCAGCCCCCGGGAACGGACAGGGGGCTACGAGCAGTACTTC. Full variable domain (remainder filled in from reference TRBV7-9 and TRBJ2-7): DTGVSQNPRHKITKRGQNVTFRCDPISEHNRLYWYRQTLGQGPEFLTYFQNEAQLEKSRLLSDRFSAERPKGSFSTLEIQRTEQGDSAMYLCASSPRERTGGYEQYFGPGTRLTVT.

The chain uses TRBV7-2 and TRBJ1-5, with a tentative D call TRBD1 (6 bases). The CDR3 consists of 16 residues. Trimming removed 2 bases from V and 6 bases from J, with 17 bases in between. Germline CDR1 reads SGHTA; CDR2 reads FQGNSA. CDR3 in amino acids: CASSLSAGGVRQPQHF. As DNA, the CDR3 is TGTGCCAGCAGCTTAAGTGCGGGGGGCGTTCGTCAGCCCCAGCATTTT.

This clonotype turned up a few times. The rearrangement links TRBV7-9 to TRBJ2-3; the D is unclear. Germline loops: CDR1 SEHNR, CDR2 FQNEAQ (reference sequence). V gave up 6 bases and J gave up 4 bases, with 5 bases separating them. The length of the CDR3 is 11 residues. CDR3 in DNA: TGTGCCAGCAGATCTCCAGATACGCAGTATTTT. Its translation is CASRSPDTQYF.

This chain uses TRBV4-3 with TRBJ2-7; D perhaps matches TRBD2 (6 bases). The CDR3 is 14 amino acids. Germline V gives CDR1 LGHNA, CDR2 YSLEER. The ends were cut back, 5 bases at V and 5 bases at J, with 16 bases in the middle. CDR3 loop: CASSWVGGMNEQYF. CDR3 DNA sequence: TGCGCCAGCAGCTGGGTCGGGGGTATGAACGAGCAGTACTTC.

The rearrangement uses TRBV3-1 and TRBJ2-6, with D possibly called TRBD1 or TRBD2 (5 bases each). Trimming removed 3 bases at V and 2 bases at J, with 17 bases between. CDR1 is LGHDT, CDR2 YNNKEL, per germline (reference sequence). There are 18 residues in the CDR3. The CDR3 reads CASSHHGSGAAGANVLTF. CDR3 bases: TGTGCCAGCAGCCATCATGGGAGTGGGGCTGCTGGGGCCAACGTCCTGACTTTC.

This chain links TRBV29-1 with TRBJ1-2; TRBD1 aligns across 8 bases. The V gene end was trimmed by 7 bases and the J gene end by 2 bases; junction bases not matched to a gene: 3. The CDR3 runs 12 residues. In germline, CDR1 is SQVTM, CDR2 ANQGSEA. This chain's CDR3 is CSAHRGNYGYTF. Here the CDR3 DNA reads TGCAGCGCGCACAGGGGGAACTATGGCTACACCTTC.

Comments on this clonotype: At one end, the junction sequence differs from germline, possibly due to a read error. V gene TRBV6-2 or TRBV6-3 combines with J gene TRBJ1-1; weak D call: TRBD1 (5 bases). CDR1 is MNHEY, CDR2 SVGEGT, per germline. CDR3 length: 13 residues. The CDR3 DNA follows: TGCGCCAGCAGTCTGACAGCTAACACTGAAACTTTCTTT. Protein sequence: CASSLTANTETFF.

On this clonotype itself: A junction end diverges from the germline sequence, so it may reflect a read error. This chain connects TRBV6-6 to TRBJ1-2; D is unclear. From germline, CDR1 is MNHNY and CDR2 SVGAGI (reference sequence). CDR3 length: 14 amino acids. The CDR3 loop is CAGSYSIRGYGYTF. For the CDR3, the DNA is TGTGCCGGCAGTTACTCAATTCGGGGATATGGCTACACCTTC.

This clonotype was seen a handful of times. The chain links TRBV7-6 to TRBJ2-1; D not certain. V was cut by 1 base and J by 8 bases, with 15 bases left in between. Germline loops: CDR1 SGHVS, CDR2 FNYEAQ. The CDR3 runs to 15 residues. CDR3 in DNA: TGTGCCAGCAGCTTAGAGTGGGCAGGAGAGGATGAGCAGTTCTTC. It specifies CASSLEWAGEDEQFF.

To note about this clonotype: A junction end diverges from the germline sequence, so it may reflect a read error. CDR3: CASSKTGGGGTGAFF. CDR3 sequence (DNA): TGTGCCAGCAGCAAAACAGGGGGCGGAGGGACTGGAGCTTTCTTT. The chain carries TRBV9 and TRBJ1-1; the match to TRBD1 covers 9 bases. The CDR3 totals 15 residues. The germline V gene has CDR1 SGDLS and CDR2 YYNGEE.

The chain couples TRBV4-2 to TRBJ2-3; TRBD2 matches 13 bases. The CDR3 sequence is 18 residues long. Germline lookup yields CDR1 LGHNA and CDR2 YNFKEQ. Losses at the gene ends were 4 bases for V and 1 base for J; bases not matched to a gene: 8. The CDR3 region has the DNA TGTGCCAGCAGCCTACTCCTCGGACTAGCGGGGGGCACAGATACGCAGTATTTT. Translation gives CASSLLLGLAGGTDTQYF.

The sample holds a few counts of this clonotype. The gene calls are TRBV11-2 and TRBJ2-7; a possible D gene is TRBD2 (5 bases). The CDR3 runs to 13 residues. Germline V gene lookup returns CDR1 SGHAT and CDR2 FQNNGV. The V end was cut by 3 bases, the J end by 5 bases, with 11 bases between. The CDR3 DNA is TGTGCCAGCAGCTTCTATTCTAGCCACGAGCAGTACTTC. This gives the protein CASSFYSSHEQYF.

This clonotype showed up just a few times. J is TRBJ2-1 and V is TRBV27; a weak D match, TRBD2 (5 bases). Germline V CDR1 and CDR2: MNHEY, SMNVEV (reference sequence). The V and J ends lost 6 bases and 9 bases respectively, with 9 bases between them. The CDR3 contains 11 residues. In DNA form, the CDR3 reads TGTGCCAGCAGACTCGCGGGTGAGCAGTTCTTC. It yields the protein CASRLAGEQFF.

This chain connects TRBV20-1 to TRBJ2-1, with D hard to call. The CDR3 spans 17 residues. Germline CDR1 is DFQATT and CDR2 is SNEGSKA (reference sequence). Trimming pared 0 bases from V and 0 bases from J, leaving 15 bases between. CDR3 residues: CSARDSRVHTSYNEQFF. CDR3 DNA sequence: TGCAGTGCTAGAGATTCCCGCGTGCATACCTCCTACAATGAGCAGTTCTTC.

The chain is built from TRBV6-2 or TRBV6-3 and TRBJ2-1; 7 bases align to TRBD1. The germline CDR1 and CDR2 sequences are MNHEY and SVGEGT. The V and J ends lost 7 bases and 15 bases, in that order; junction bases with no gene match: 15. This CDR3 contains 13 residues. The DNA of the CDR3 is TGTGCCAGCACCCCGGGCTCGGACAGGAGTACGTTCTTC. It is translated as CASTPGSDRSTFF.

The sample holds a few counts of this clonotype. The rearrangement joins TRBV27 to TRBJ1-2; possible D gene TRBD1, 5 bases. Deletions cut 2 bases from V and 4 bases from J, with 8 bases between. There are 13 residues in the CDR3. Germline-derived CDR1 and CDR2 are MNHEY and SMNVEV (reference sequence). In nucleotides, the CDR3 is TGTGCCAGCAGTTTACTAGGGACCTATGGCTACACCTTC. Encoded protein: CASSLLGTYGYTF.

Comments on this clonotype: The junction departs from the called germline gene at one end, perhaps through a read error. This rearrangement joins TRBV7-2 to TRBJ1-1; no reliable D call. The CDR3 covers 15 residues. Germline V gives CDR1 SGHTA, CDR2 FQGNSA. CDR3 sequence: CASSLVAGPGTEAFF. CDR3 bases: TGTGCCAGCAGCTTAGTAGCCGGACCGGGCACTGAGGCTTTCTTT.

The chain employs TRBV7-2 and TRBJ1-5; D is unclear. The germline V gene has CDR1 SGHTA and CDR2 FQGNSA. This CDR3 has 13 amino acids. The V gene lost 4 bases and the J gene lost 6 bases, with 10 bases spanning the gap. CDR3 protein: CASSSSSSQPQHF. CDR3 sequence (DNA): TGTGCCAGCAGCTCCTCTTCATCTCAGCCCCAGCATTTT.

The chain has TRBV12-3 or TRBV12-4 and TRBJ2-2, with 11 bases that match TRBD1. The CDR3 runs to 14 residues. Trimming took 7 bases from V and 6 from J; bases not matched to a gene: 4. The CDR3 loop is CASTGQGEAGELFF. The CDR3 DNA reads as TGTGCCAGCACGGGACAGGGGGAAGCCGGGGAGCTGTTTTTT.

The chain has TRBV6-6 and TRBJ1-2; D remains ambiguous. Trimming took 6 bases from V and 4 from J, leaving 12 bases between them. The CDR3 spans 13 residues. Germline loops: CDR1 MNHNY, CDR2 SVGAGI (reference sequence). The CDR3 spells CASSVMESYGYTF. CDR3 DNA sequence: TGTGCCAGCAGCGTAATGGAATCCTATGGCTACACCTTC.